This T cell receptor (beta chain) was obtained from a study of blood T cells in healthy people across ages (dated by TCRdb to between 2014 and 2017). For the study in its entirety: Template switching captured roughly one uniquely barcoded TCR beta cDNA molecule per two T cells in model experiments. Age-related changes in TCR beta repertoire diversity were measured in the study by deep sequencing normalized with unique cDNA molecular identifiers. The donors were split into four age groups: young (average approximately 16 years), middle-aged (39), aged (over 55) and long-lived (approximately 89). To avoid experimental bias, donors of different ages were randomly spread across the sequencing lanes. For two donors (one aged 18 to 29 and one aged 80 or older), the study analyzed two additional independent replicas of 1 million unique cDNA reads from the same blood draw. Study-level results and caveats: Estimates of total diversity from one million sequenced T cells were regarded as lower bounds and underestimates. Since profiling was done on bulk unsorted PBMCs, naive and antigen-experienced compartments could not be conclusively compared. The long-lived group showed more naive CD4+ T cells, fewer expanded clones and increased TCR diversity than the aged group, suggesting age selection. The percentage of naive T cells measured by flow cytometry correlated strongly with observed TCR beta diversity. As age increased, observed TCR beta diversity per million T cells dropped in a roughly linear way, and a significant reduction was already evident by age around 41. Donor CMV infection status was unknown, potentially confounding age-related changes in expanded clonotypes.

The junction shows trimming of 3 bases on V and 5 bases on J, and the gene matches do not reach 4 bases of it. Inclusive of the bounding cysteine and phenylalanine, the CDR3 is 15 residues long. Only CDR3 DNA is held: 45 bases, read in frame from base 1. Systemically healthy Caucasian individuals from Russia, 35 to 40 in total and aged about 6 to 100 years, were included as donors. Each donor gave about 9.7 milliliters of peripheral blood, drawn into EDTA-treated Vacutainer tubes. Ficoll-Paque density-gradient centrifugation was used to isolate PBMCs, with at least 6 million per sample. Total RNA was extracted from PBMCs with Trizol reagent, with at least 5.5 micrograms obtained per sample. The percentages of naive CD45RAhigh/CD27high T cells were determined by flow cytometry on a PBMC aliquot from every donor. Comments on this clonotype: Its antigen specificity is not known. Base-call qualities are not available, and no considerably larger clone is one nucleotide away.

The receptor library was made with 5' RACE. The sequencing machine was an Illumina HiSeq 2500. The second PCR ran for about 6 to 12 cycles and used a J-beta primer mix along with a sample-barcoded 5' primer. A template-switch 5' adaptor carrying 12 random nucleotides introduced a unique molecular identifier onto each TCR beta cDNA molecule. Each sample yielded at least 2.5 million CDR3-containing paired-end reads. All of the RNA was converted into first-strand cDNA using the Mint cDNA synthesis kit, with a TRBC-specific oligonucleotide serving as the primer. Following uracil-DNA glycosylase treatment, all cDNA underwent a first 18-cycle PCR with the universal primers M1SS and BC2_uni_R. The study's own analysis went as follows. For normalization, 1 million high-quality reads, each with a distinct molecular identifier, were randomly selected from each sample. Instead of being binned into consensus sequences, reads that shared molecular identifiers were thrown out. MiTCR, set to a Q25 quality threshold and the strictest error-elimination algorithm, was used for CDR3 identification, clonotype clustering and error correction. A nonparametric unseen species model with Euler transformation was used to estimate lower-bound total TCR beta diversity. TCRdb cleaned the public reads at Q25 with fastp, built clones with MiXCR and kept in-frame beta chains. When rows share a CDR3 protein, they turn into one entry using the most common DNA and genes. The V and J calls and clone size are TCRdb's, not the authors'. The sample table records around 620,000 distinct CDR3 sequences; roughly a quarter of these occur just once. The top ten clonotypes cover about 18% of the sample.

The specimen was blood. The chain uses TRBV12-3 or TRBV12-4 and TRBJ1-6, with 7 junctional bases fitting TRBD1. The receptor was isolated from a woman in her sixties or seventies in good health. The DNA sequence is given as TGTGCCAGCAGTTTGGGACAGAGCGATAATTCACCCCTCCACTTT. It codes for CASSLGQSDNSPLHF.